The 5 T cell receptor beta chains below all came from one sample that was sequenced in a study of cytomegalovirus exposure and HLA in healthy donors. Only in-frame clones appear in the TCRdb table, and some are missing; sequencing was by immunoSEQ multiplex PCR. The sample has tens of thousands of clones, roughly 96% seen once. Sequenced: PBMCs. The source of these receptors is a man aged 18 to 30 in good health and CMV-seronegative.

The J gene is TRBJ2-1, the V gene TRBV5-1, with 9 positions matching TRBD2. The CDR3 consists of 18 residues. V was clipped by 3 bases and J by 5 bases; unmatched bases: 15. Germline-derived CDR1 and CDR2 are SGHRS and YFSETQ. CDR3 in amino acids: CASSSAPPSGVYDNEQFF. In DNA form, the CDR3 reads TGCGCCAGCAGCTCCGCCCCCCCTAGCGGGGTATACGACAATGAGCAGTTCTTC.

The rearrangement links TRBV2 to TRBJ1-2; TRBD1 aligns across 7 bases. The CDR3 is 14 amino acids. Germline V gives CDR1 SNHLY, CDR2 FYNNEI. V dropped 8 bases and J dropped 8; count of bases not matched to a gene: 14. The CDR3 DNA follows: TGTGCCAGCGGGGGAAACAGGGGCAGAGGGGGCTACACCTTC. Translation gives CASGGNRGRGGYTF.

J is TRBJ2-7 and V is TRBV5-6, with a possible D match to TRBD1 (6 bases). Germline assignment: CDR1 SGHDT and CDR2 YYEEEE. The V and J ends lost 2 bases and 5 bases respectively, with 14 bases between them. This CDR3 spans 14 amino acids. This chain's CDR3 is CASSFGHGGNEQYF. The CDR3 bases are TGTGCCAGCAGCTTCGGTCATGGGGGCAACGAGCAGTACTTC.

The chain combines TRBV11-3 with TRBJ1-2; D is perhaps TRBD1 (6 bases). The CDR3 covers 18 residues. The ends were cut back, 6 bases at V and 4 bases at J, with 27 bases in the middle. CDR1 and CDR2 from the germline V gene are SGHNT and YENEEA. CDR3 sequence reads: CASSLGRGRGGGGYGYTF. In DNA form, the CDR3 reads TGTGCCAGCAGTTTGGGCAGGGGCCGGGGCGGCGGCGGCTATGGCTACACCTTC.

This rearrangement joins TRBV6-1 to TRBJ1-5; TRBD1 matches at 7 bases. Looked up from germline, CDR1 is MNHNS and CDR2 is SASEGT. This CDR3 spans 16 amino acids. V lost 1 base to trimming and J lost 2 bases; unmatched junction nucleotides: 5. The CDR3 nucleotides read TGTGCCAGCAGTGAAGAGGGGGCTAGGGGCAATCAGCCCCAGCATTTT. It is translated as CASSEEGARGNQPQHF.